Shown below are 29 T cell receptor beta chains from a single sample sequenced in a study of CD8 T cells in ankylosing spondylitis. Overall study findings and caveats: Blood of patients with ankylosing spondylitis appeared to be characterized by a TCR beta motif of eight highly homologous variants.

MiXCR, run by TCRdb on the 5' RACE reads, gives a single entry per CDR3 protein. The sample contains around 490,000 distinct CDR3 sequences, about 5.7% of which appear only once. Their antigens remain unidentified. Specimen: blood, either unsorted or a sorted T cell fraction (not recorded which). The source of these receptors is a male donor with ankylosing spondylitis.

This clonotype has at least ten counts. The V gene is TRBV20-1, the J gene TRBJ1-5, with 7 nucleotides matching TRBD1. Trimming at V came to 6 bases and at J to 9 bases, leaving 17 bases not matched to a gene. CDR1 DFQATT and CDR2 SNEGSKA come from the germline V gene (reference sequence). This CDR3 contains 15 residues. In nucleotides, the CDR3 is TGCAGTGCCTTTGTAGGGGGCGCGGGACTAGGGCCCCAGCATTTT. This translates into CSAFVGGAGLGPQHF.

This clonotype has at least ten counts. The V and J genes are TRBV29-1 and TRBJ2-7; D gene ambiguous. The CDR3 is made up of 14 amino acids. The germline V gene encodes CDR1 SQVTM and CDR2 ANQGSEA. Trimming took off 3 bases at V and 6 bases at J, with 18 bases between the two ends. CDR3 amino acids: CSVEIVGRQFEQYF. The DNA for the CDR3 is TGCAGCGTTGAGATTGTTGGTAGGCAATTCGAGCAGTACTTC.

This clonotype appeared many times. The J gene is TRBJ2-6, the V gene TRBV20-1; 8 bases align to TRBD1. There are 15 residues in the CDR3. Germline V CDR1 and CDR2: DFQATT, SNEGSKA (reference sequence). The J segment lost 4 bases and the V segment lost 7 bases, leaving 9 bases of the junction unmatched. The CDR3 nucleotides are TGCAGTGTTTCCAGGACAGGGACAGGGGCCAACGTCCTGACTTTC. This translates into CSVSRTGTGANVLTF.

The chain recombines TRBV19 with TRBJ2-7; D gene unclear. CDR3 length: 14 amino acids. The V and J ends lost 3 bases and 0 bases respectively, with 9 bases between them. Germline CDR1 is LNHDA and CDR2 is SQIVND (reference sequence). This CDR3 is CASSMSAGSYEQYF. CDR3 sequence (DNA): TGTGCCAGTAGTATGTCCGCAGGCTCCTACGAGCAGTACTTC. Full variable domain (remainder filled in from reference TRBV19 and TRBJ2-7): DGGITQSPKYLFRKEGQNVTLSCEQNLNHDAMYWYRQDPGQGLRLIYYSQIVNDFQKGDIAEGYSVSREKKESFPLTVTSAQKNPTAFYLCASSMSAGSYEQYFGPGTRLTVT.

The V call is TRBV6-6, the J call TRBJ1-2; TRBD1 is a possible D gene (6 bases). Trimming cost V 11 bases and J 4 bases, with 17 bases left between them. Germline V gene lookup returns CDR1 MNHNY and CDR2 SVGAGI (reference sequence). This CDR3 has 13 residues. CDR3 in DNA: TGTGCCGTACAGGGCTCTTATAGCTATGGCTACACCTTC. Translation gives CAVQGSYSYGYTF.

This clonotype was seen a few times. This chain connects TRBV7-6 to TRBJ2-2; 9 nucleotides match TRBD2. Germline V gives CDR1 SGHVS, CDR2 FNYEAQ. The ends lost 6 bases at V and 4 bases at J; junction bases unmatched: 6. The CDR3 consists of 15 residues. CDR3 region: CASSPVAGVTGELFF. Here the CDR3 DNA reads TGTGCCAGCAGTCCCGTAGCGGGAGTCACCGGGGAGCTGTTTTTT.

The gene calls are TRBV5-1 and TRBJ2-5; 12 bases agree with TRBD2. There are 17 residues in the CDR3. Trimming cost V 4 bases and J 4 bases; bases outside gene matches: 11. Per the germline V gene, CDR1 is SGHRS and CDR2 is YFSETQ. CDR3 amino acids: CASSVGLAGGPGETQYF. Here the CDR3 DNA reads TGCGCCAGCAGCGTTGGTCTAGCGGGAGGGCCGGGAGAGACCCAGTACTTC.

The chain is built from TRBV7-3 and TRBJ2-3, with 12 bases identical to TRBD2. V lost 5 bases, J lost 2 bases, and 11 bases stayed unmatched. This CDR3 is built from 18 residues. The germline V gene has CDR1 SGHTA and CDR2 FQGTGA. The CDR3 bases are TGTGCCAGCAGCGCCCGACTAGCGGGGGTAGTGCCCACAGATACGCAGTATTTT. It translates to CASSARLAGVVPTDTQYF.

This clonotype was recorded at least ten times. This chain joins TRBV29-1 and TRBJ2-7; D remains unclear. This CDR3 is built from 10 residues. V was cut by 4 bases and J by 5 bases, with 6 bases left in between. In germline, CDR1 is SQVTM, CDR2 ANQGSEA. The CDR3 nucleotides read TGCAGCGTTGTTTCGGACGAGCAGTACTTC. This codes for CSVVSDEQYF.

This clonotype was counted ten times or more. The V and J genes are TRBV28 and TRBJ2-1; either TRBD1 or TRBD2 may supply D (5 bases each). The V gene lost 6 bases and the J gene lost 10 bases, with 13 bases spanning the gap. This CDR3 is 12 amino acids long. Germline V gene sequence: CDR1 MDHEN, CDR2 SYDVKM. This CDR3 reads CASSPGTTEQFF. The CDR3 DNA reads TGTGCCAGCAGCCCTGGGACCACCGAGCAGTTCTTC.

This clonotype was seen only a few times. The chain is built from TRBV6-2 or TRBV6-3 and TRBJ2-5, with 11 bases aligning to TRBD2. With 6 bases clipped from V and 5 bases from J, the junction kept 5 bases outside the gene matches. The CDR3 runs to 14 residues. Germline CDR1 and CDR2: MNHEY and SVGEGT. The CDR3 is CASRTSGVQETQYF. The CDR3 nucleotides read TGTGCCAGCAGGACTAGCGGGGTTCAGGAGACCCAGTACTTC.

At least ten counts were recorded for this clonotype. V and J are TRBV5-4 and TRBJ1-1; 8 bases map to TRBD1. The J segment lost 4 bases and the V segment lost 4 bases, leaving 6 bases of the junction unmatched. Germline CDR1 SGHNT, CDR2 YYREEE (reference sequence). The CDR3 is 14 amino acids. The CDR3 nucleotides read TGTGCCAGCAGCCCGTTCGACAGGGGCACTGAAGCTTTCTTT. Amino acids: CASSPFDRGTEAFF.

This clonotype was recorded at least ten times. The genes are TRBV20-1 and TRBJ1-1; D is possibly TRBD1 (5 bases). V lost 3 bases to trimming and J lost 4 bases, with 15 bases between them. The V gene's germline CDR1 is DFQATT and CDR2 SNEGSKA (reference sequence). The CDR3 spans 14 residues. The CDR3 sequence is CSASELGRGTEAFF. The DNA of the CDR3 is TGCAGTGCTAGTGAGTTGGGAAGGGGCACTGAAGCTTTCTTT.

This clonotype was seen ten or more times. The rearrangement links TRBV27 to TRBJ2-7; 10 positions match TRBD1. V trimming: 10 bases; J trimming: 1 base; junction bases outside the gene matches: 7. Germline CDR1 is MNHEY and CDR2 is SMNVEV (reference sequence). CDR3 length: 14 residues. CDR3 sequence: CATRRDRGSYEQYF. The CDR3 DNA sequence: TGTGCCACCCGACGGGACAGGGGTTCCTACGAGCAGTACTTC.

This clonotype was seen many times. The V and J genes are TRBV4-3 and TRBJ2-7, with D unresolved. V shed 0 bases and J shed 7 bases, with 13 bases lying between them. Looked up from germline, CDR1 is LGHNA and CDR2 is YSLEER. CDR3 length equals 14 residues. The CDR3 coding sequence is TGCGCCAGCAGCCAAGATTCGGGTGCGATGGAGCAGTACTTC. It is translated as CASSQDSGAMEQYF.

The sample holds many counts of this clonotype. The chain recombines TRBV7-2 with TRBJ2-3; the D gene is possibly TRBD1 (5 bases). Germline values: CDR1 SGHTA, CDR2 FQGNSA. The CDR3 is 15 amino acids. Trimming took off 7 bases at V and 5 bases at J, with 19 bases between the two ends. The CDR3 is CASTTRNAGKDTQYF. CDR3 DNA: TGTGCCAGCACCACACGAAACGCAGGGAAAGATACGCAGTATTTT.

This clonotype occurred many times. The J gene is TRBJ2-7, the V gene TRBV20-1; perhaps TRBD2 as D (5 bases). The CDR3 extends over 14 amino acids. Trimming stripped 5 bases from V and 1 base from J, with 15 bases between. The V gene's germline CDR1 is DFQATT and CDR2 SNEGSKA (reference sequence). The DNA of the CDR3 is TGCAGTGCTGAGGACCGGGGTGGATCCTACGAGCAGTACTTC. This translates into CSAEDRGGSYEQYF.

This clonotype was counted ten times or more. The chain uses TRBV29-1 and TRBJ2-1; D possibly matches TRBD1 or TRBD2 (5 bases each). V was clipped by 2 bases and J by 9 bases, with 20 bases between them. This CDR3 spans 15 amino acids. Germline CDR1 SQVTM, CDR2 ANQGSEA. The CDR3 region has the DNA TGCAGCGTTGAAAAGGGGCTAGCTTTGGGGAGTGAGCAGTTCTTC. It yields the protein CSVEKGLALGSEQFF.

This clonotype was recorded many times. The chain joins TRBV20-1 to TRBJ2-5; D possibly corresponds to TRBD1 (5 bases). V lost 6 bases and J lost 2, with 19 bases in between. This CDR3 comprises 15 residues. In germline, CDR1 is DFQATT, CDR2 SNEGSKA (reference sequence). The CDR3 loop reads CSAERFQGRQETQYF. DNA of the CDR3: TGCAGTGCGGAGAGATTCCAGGGTCGGCAAGAGACCCAGTACTTC.

This clonotype was detected many times. The rearrangement uses TRBV12-5 and TRBJ2-1; D may be TRBD2 (5 bases). With 4 bases removed from V and 3 bases from J, the gap between germline ends came to 16 bases. Germline-derived CDR1 and CDR2 are LGHNT and FRNRAP. CDR3 length: 16 residues. CDR3 in DNA: TGTGCTAGTGGTTCGCGGGCCCGGTGGGACTACAATGAGCAGTTCTTC. Translating gives CASGSRARWDYNEQFF.

This clonotype was picked up many times. The rearrangement joins TRBV7-9 to TRBJ2-1; 8 positions match TRBD2. The CDR3 has 14 amino acids. Germline CDR1 and CDR2: SEHNR and FQNEAQ (reference sequence). J was trimmed by 2 bases and V by 3 bases; bases with no gene match: 0. CDR3 sequence reads: CASSLGLAYNEQFF. The CDR3 nucleotides read TGTGCCAGCAGCTTGGGACTAGCCTACAATGAGCAGTTCTTC.

The table lists this clonotype with many counts. V is TRBV6-2 or TRBV6-3 and J is TRBJ2-7, with D unclear. V lost 6 bases and J lost 3, with 9 bases in between. Germline assignment: CDR1 MNHEY and CDR2 SVGEGT. The CDR3 loop spans 12 amino acids. CDR3 protein: CASSLFVYEQYF. CDR3 bases: TGTGCCAGCAGCCTTTTCGTCTACGAGCAGTACTTC.

This clonotype was counted ten times or more. The chain links TRBV11-2 to TRBJ1-5; possible D gene TRBD1, 5 bases. The germline CDR1 and CDR2 sequences are SGHAT and FQNNGV. The CDR3 loop spans 15 amino acids. Trimming shortened V by 1 base and J by 5 bases, and 12 bases separated the two germline ends. Here the CDR3 reads CASSLVGGSDQPQHF. In DNA, the CDR3 is TGTGCCAGCAGCTTAGTGGGGGGGAGTGATCAGCCCCAGCATTTT.

This clonotype occurred many times. This rearrangement joins TRBV5-1 to TRBJ2-1, with 9 bases fitting TRBD2. After removal of 1 base from V and 3 bases from J, the junction contained 8 bases not matched to a gene. The CDR3 is made up of 17 amino acids. Germline V gene data show CDR1 as SGHRS and CDR2 as YFSETQ. The CDR3 DNA reads TGCGCCAGCAGCTTGCAGCGGGAGGCGTCGGACTACAATGAGCAGTTCTTC. It is translated as CASSLQREASDYNEQFF. Drawing the rest from reference TRBV5-1 and TRBJ2-1, the complete variable domain is KAGVTQTPRYLIKTRGQQVTLSCSPISGHRSVSWYQQTPGQGLQFLFEYFSETQRNKGNFPGRFSGRQFSNSRSEMNVSTLELGDSALYLCASSLQREASDYNEQFFGPGTRLTVL.

The table lists this clonotype with a few counts. The rearrangement uses TRBV20-1 and TRBJ2-7; D gene unclear. The germline V and J ends were trimmed by 5 bases and 1 base, with 12 bases remaining between them. CDR1 DFQATT and CDR2 SNEGSKA come from the germline V gene (reference sequence). This CDR3 region has 13 residues. The CDR3 loop reads CSADTAGSYEQYF. DNA of the CDR3: TGCAGTGCTGACACGGCAGGTTCCTACGAGCAGTACTTC.

This clonotype showed up many times. The chain employs TRBV20-1 and TRBJ1-4, with 9 bases identical to TRBD1. The V and J ends lost 6 bases and 7 bases, in that order; junction bases with no gene match: 9. The CDR3 runs 14 residues. The germline V gene has CDR1 DFQATT and CDR2 SNEGSKA (reference sequence). CDR3 region: CSARRQGVIEKLFF. The CDR3, as DNA: TGCAGTGCAAGAAGACAGGGGGTGATTGAAAAACTGTTTTTT.

This clonotype was picked up a small number of times. This sequence joins TRBV11-1 and TRBJ2-6, with 9 bases fitting TRBD1. The V gene's germline CDR1 is SGHAT and CDR2 FQDESV (reference sequence). The V and J ends lost 5 bases and 3 bases, in that order; junction bases with no gene match: 11. The CDR3 covers 18 residues. CDR3 bases: TGTGCCAGCAGCCCGCAGCCGGGACAGGGCTATGGGGCCAACGTCCTGACTTTC. Its translation: CASSPQPGQGYGANVLTF.

The V gene is TRBV10-3, the J gene TRBJ2-1; D not resolved. This CDR3 contains 16 residues. The V end lost 2 bases, the J end lost 0 bases, and 11 bases lay between the germline ends. Germline CDR1 and CDR2: ENHRY and SYGVKD. The CDR3 DNA follows: TGTGCCATCAGTGAGAAGAGTAAACTCTCCTACAATGAGCAGTTCTTC. It is translated as CAISEKSKLSYNEQFF.

This clonotype was recorded at least ten times. This sequence joins TRBV12-3 or TRBV12-4 and TRBJ1-1; D unclear. This CDR3 has 14 amino acids. V lost 5 bases and J lost 0, with 10 bases in between. The CDR3 here is CASSNSAMNTEAFF. CDR3 sequence (DNA): TGTGCCAGCAGTAACTCCGCGATGAACACTGAAGCTTTCTTT.